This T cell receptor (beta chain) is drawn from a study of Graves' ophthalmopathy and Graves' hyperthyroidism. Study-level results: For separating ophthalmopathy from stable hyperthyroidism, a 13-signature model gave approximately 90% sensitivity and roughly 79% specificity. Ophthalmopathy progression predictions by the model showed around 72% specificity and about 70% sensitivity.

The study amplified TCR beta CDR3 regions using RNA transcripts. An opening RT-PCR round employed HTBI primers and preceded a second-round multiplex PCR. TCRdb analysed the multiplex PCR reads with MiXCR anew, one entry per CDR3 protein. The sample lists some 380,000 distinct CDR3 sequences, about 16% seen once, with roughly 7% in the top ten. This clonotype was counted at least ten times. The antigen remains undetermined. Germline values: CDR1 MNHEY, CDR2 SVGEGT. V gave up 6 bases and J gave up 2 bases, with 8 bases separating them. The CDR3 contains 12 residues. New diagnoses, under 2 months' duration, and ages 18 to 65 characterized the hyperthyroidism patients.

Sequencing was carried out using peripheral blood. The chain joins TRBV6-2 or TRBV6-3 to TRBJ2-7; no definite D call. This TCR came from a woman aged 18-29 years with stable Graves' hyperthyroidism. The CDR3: CASRTQPYEQYF. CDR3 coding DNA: TGTGCCAGCAGGACGCAGCCCTACGAGCAGTACTTC.